This T cell receptor (beta chain) comes out of a study of blood T cell repertoires in COVID-19. Study at large: Whether acute or convalescent, the COVID-19 samples came from the United States, Italy and Spain.

The V end was cut by 4 bases, the J end by 4 bases, with 16 bases between. This CDR3 comprises 15 residues. Germline CDR1 SGHAT, CDR2 FQDESV (reference sequence). Method: immunoSEQ multiplex PCR; TCRdb's copy keeps in-frame clones and lacks some. In the table there are about 150,000 clones, around 87% of which are singletons. The TCR originated in a woman aged 80 or older with COVID-19, enrolled during active disease. This chain uses TRBV11-1 with TRBJ1-1, with D maybe TRBD1 (6 bases). Sequenced sample: peripheral blood. CDR3 sequence (DNA): TGTGCCAGCAGCTCCAGGGGTGTACGGGGCACTGAAGCTTTCTTT. Its protein product is CASSSRGVRGTEAFF.